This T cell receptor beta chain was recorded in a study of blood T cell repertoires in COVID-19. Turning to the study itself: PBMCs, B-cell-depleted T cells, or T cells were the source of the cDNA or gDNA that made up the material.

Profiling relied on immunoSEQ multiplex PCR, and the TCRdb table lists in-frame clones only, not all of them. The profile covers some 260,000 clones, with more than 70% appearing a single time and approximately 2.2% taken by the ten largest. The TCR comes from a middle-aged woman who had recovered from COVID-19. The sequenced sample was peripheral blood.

CDR3 protein: CASSGQGNYGYTF. CDR3 sequence (DNA): TGTGCCAGCAGTGGGCAGGGAAACTATGGCTACACCTTC. V gene TRBV28 combines with J gene TRBJ1-2; D perhaps matches TRBD1 (5 bases). Trimming shortened V by 5 bases and J by 2 bases, and 9 bases separated the two germline ends. This CDR3 is built from 13 residues. The V gene's germline CDR1 is MDHEN and CDR2 SYDVKM.